This TCR beta chain was captured by sequencing in a study of blood T cell repertoires in COVID-19. This clone was seen a handful of times. Germline V gene data show CDR1 as MNHEY and CDR2 as SVGAGI. The CDR3 spans 14 residues. Trimming shortened V by 6 bases and J by 7 bases, and 13 bases separated the two germline ends. Method: immunoSEQ multiplex PCR; TCRdb's copy keeps in-frame clones and lacks some. The table records around 180,000 clones, around nine tenths of them present only once. V and J are TRBV6-5 and TRBJ1-6; D possibly corresponds to TRBD1 (5 bases). The sequencing sample was made of peripheral blood. The sequence was obtained from a man between 65 and 79 years old with active or convalescent COVID-19. CDR3 loop: CASRSTGRNSPLHF. The DNA of the CDR3 is TGTGCCAGCAGATCAACAGGCCGCAATTCACCCCTCCACTTT.